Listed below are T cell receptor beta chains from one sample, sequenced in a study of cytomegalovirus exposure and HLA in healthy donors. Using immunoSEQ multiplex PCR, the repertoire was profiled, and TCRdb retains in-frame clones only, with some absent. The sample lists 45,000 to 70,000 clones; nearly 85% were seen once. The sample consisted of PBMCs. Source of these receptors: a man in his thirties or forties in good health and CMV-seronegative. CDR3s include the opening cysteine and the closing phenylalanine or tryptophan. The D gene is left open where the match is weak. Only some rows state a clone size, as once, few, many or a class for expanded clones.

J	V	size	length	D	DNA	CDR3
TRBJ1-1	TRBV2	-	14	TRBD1	TGTGCCAGCAGACTGGGACAGGGAGACACTGTAGCTTTCTTT	CASRLGQGDTVAFF
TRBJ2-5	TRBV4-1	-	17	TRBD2	TGCGCCAGCAGCCATCTCGAGCGGGGGGCACCCTGGGGGACCCAGTACTTC	CASSHLERGAPWGTQYF
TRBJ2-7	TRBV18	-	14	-	TGTGCCAGCTCACCTTCGCAGGCTTACTACGAGCAGTACTTC	CASSPSQAYYEQYF
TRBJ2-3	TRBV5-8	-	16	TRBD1	TGTGCCAGCAGCTCATACAGGGGGAGATCCACAGATACGCAGTATTTT	CASSSYRGRSTDTQYF
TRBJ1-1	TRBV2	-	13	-	TGTGCCAGCAGTGTACAGCAGAACACTGAAGCTTTCTTT	CASSVQQNTEAFF
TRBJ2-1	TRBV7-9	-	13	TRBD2	TGTGCCAGCGTGGCGAGCGGGATCCATGAGCAGTTCTTC	CASVASGIHEQFF
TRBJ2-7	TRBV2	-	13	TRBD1	TGTGCCAGTCGAATGGACAGGGAATACGAGCAGTACTTC	CASRMDREYEQYF
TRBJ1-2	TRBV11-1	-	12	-	TGTGCCAGCAGCTACGACAGCTATGGCTACACCTTC	CASSYDSYGYTF
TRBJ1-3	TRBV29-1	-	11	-	TGCAGCGTCGCAGCGGGAAACACCATATATTTT	CSVAAGNTIYF
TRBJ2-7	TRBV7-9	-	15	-	TGTGCCAGCAGCTTAGACCTAGGGGGGGCCTACGAGCAGTACTTC	CASSLDLGGAYEQYF
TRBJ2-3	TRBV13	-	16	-	TGTGCCAGCGCTAACCCAGGGATCAGCGGGCCAGATACGCAGTATTTT	CASANPGISGPDTQYF
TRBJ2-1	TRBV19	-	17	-	TGTGCCAGTAGTAAAGCCCCCAAGACAGGATTCTACAATGAGCAGTTCTTC	CASSKAPKTGFYNEQFF
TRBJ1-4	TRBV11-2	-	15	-	TGTGCCAGCAGCTTAGCCAGGGCCATAACGGAAAAACTGTTTTTT	CASSLARAITEKLFF
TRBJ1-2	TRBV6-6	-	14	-	TGTGCCAGCAGTATCGGTCCCCAGGGATATGGCTACACCTTC	CASSIGPQGYGYTF
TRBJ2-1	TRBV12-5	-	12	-	TGTGCTAGTGGTTTGGTACGGACAACCATATTCTTC	CASGLVRTTIFF
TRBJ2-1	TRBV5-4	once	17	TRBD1	TGTGCCAGCAGCCCAGGTTCCCCCCAGGGGGCAAACAATGAGCAGTTCTTC	CASSPGSPQGANNEQFF
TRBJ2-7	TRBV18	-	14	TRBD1	TGTGCCAGCTCCCCTCCGGGACAGTCCCCGGAGCAGTACTTC	CASSPPGQSPEQYF
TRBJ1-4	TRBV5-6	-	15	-	TGTGCCAGCAGCTTAGGTCCGCAGGGTGGTGAAAAACTGTTTTTT	CASSLGPQGGEKLFF
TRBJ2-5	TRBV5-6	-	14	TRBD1	TGTGCCAGCAGCTGGGGACAGATAGGAGAGACCCAGTACTTC	CASSWGQIGETQYF
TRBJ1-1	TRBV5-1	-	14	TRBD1	TGCGCCAGCAGCCTAAACAGGGGAAACACTGAAGCTTTCTTT	CASSLNRGNTEAFF
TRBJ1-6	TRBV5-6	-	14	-	TGTGCCAGCAGCTTCAGGAGGCGACGTTCACCCCTCCACTTT	CASSFRRRRSPLHF
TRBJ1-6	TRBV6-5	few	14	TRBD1	TGTGCCAGCAGTTACGGGACAGAAGGCTCACCCCTCCACTTT	CASSYGTEGSPLHF
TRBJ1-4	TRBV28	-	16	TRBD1	TGTGCCAGCAGCTCCCCGGGACAGGGTTTAGGCGAAAAACTGTTTTTT	CASSSPGQGLGEKLFF
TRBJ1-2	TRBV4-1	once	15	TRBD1	TGCGCCAGCAGCGACCGGACAGGGGGGGACTATGGCTACACCTTC	CASSDRTGGDYGYTF
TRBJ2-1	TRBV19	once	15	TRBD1	TGTGCCAGTAGTAAGGGGACAGGGCCCTACAATGAGCAGTTCTTC	CASSKGTGPYNEQFF
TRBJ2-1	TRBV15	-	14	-	TGTGCAACGGGCGGGTTCGGGACCTACAATGAGCAGTTCTTC	CATGGFGTYNEQFF
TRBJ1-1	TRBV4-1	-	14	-	TGCGCCAGCAGCCAAATAGGCAGGGCCACTGAAGCTTTCTTT	CASSQIGRATEAFF
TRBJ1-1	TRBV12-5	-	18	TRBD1	TGTGCTAGTGGTTTGGTACTCGGTGGGGACAGGGTGTCTTCGGAAGCTTTCTTT	CASGLVLGGDRVSSEAFF
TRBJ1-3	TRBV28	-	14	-	TGTGCCAGCAGTTTGGGACTTGGTAGAAACACCATATATTTT	CASSLGLGRNTIYF
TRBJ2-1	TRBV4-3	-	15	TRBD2	TGCGCCAGCAGCCAGGGACTAGCGGGGGAAAAGGAGCAGTTCTTC	CASSQGLAGEKEQFF
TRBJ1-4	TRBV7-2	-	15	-	TGTGCCAGCAGCTTAACGGGGGTCCCTAATGAAAAACTGTTTTTT	CASSLTGVPNEKLFF
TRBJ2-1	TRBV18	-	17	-	TGTGCCAGCTCACCAGCATCGGGATTCCAATCCTACAATGAGCAGTTCTTC	CASSPASGFQSYNEQFF
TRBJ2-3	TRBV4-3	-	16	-	TGCGCCAGCAGCCCGCAACTAGGCCCCAGCACAGATACGCAGTATTTT	CASSPQLGPSTDTQYF
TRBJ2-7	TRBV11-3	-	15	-	TGTGCCAGCAGACTCCAAACGACACCGACCTACGAGCAGTACTTC	CASRLQTTPTYEQYF
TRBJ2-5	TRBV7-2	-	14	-	TGTGCCAGCAGCCTTGGACCTAGCGAGGGGACCCAGTACTTC	CASSLGPSEGTQYF
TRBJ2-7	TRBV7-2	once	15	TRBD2	TGTGCCAGCAGCTCAGGGGGACTAGCGGTCTACGAGCAGTACTTC	CASSSGGLAVYEQYF
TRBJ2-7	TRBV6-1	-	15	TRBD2	TGTGCCAGCAGTGAAGGACTAGCGGGGAGCTACGAGCAGTACTTC	CASSEGLAGSYEQYF
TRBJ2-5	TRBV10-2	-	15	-	TGCGCCAGCAGTGATCAAGGCGCGGTATCAGAGACCCAGTACTTC	CASSDQGAVSETQYF
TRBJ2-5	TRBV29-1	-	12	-	TGCAGCGTCGGACGGACACAAGAGACCCAGTACTTC	CSVGRTQETQYF
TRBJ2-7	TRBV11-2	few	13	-	TGTGCCAGCAGCTTAGATTGGGCAGGAGAGCAGTACTTC	CASSLDWAGEQYF
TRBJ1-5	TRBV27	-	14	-	TGTGCCAGCAGTCCAGGACAGAGCAATCAGCCCCAGCATTTT	CASSPGQSNQPQHF
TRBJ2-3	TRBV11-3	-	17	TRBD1	TGTGCCAGCAGCCTAGCCTCCGGGACAGGGGGCGAGGATACGCAGTATTTT	CASSLASGTGGEDTQYF
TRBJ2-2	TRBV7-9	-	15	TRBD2	TGTGCCAGCAGCTTGATCGGGGGGAATACCGGGGAGCTGTTTTTT	CASSLIGGNTGELFF
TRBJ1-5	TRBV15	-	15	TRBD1	TGTGCCACCAGCAGAGGACAGGGTGGGAATCAGCCCCAGCATTTT	CATSRGQGGNQPQHF
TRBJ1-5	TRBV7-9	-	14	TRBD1	TGTGCCAGCAGTTTCACAGGGGGCAATCAGCCCCAGCATTTT	CASSFTGGNQPQHF
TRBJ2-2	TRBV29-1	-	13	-	TGCAGCGTTTCGGACTGGGGCACCGGGGAGCTGTTTTTT	CSVSDWGTGELFF
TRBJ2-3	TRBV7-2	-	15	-	TGTGCCAGCAGCTCGGGACACGCTAGCACAGATACGCAGTATTTT	CASSSGHASTDTQYF
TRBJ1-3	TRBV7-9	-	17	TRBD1	TGTGCCAGCAGCTCGGGGACAGGGGGCCTACTCGGAAACACCATATATTTT	CASSSGTGGLLGNTIYF
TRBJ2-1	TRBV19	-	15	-	TGTGCCAGTAGTATAACAGGGTATACCTACAATGAGCAGTTCTTC	CASSITGYTYNEQFF